Below, one T cell receptor (beta chain) is given with its context. Its antigen is undetermined. One junction end does not reproduce the germline sequence, and a read error may be involved. CDR3 length: 15 amino acids. Germline-derived CDR1 and CDR2 are LGHNA and YSLEER. This specimen comes from a study of T cell repertoires in cytomegalovirus infection. TCRdb reprocessed the reads via MiXCR and lists one record per CDR3 protein. The sample has fewer than 55,000 distinct CDR3 sequences; about 20% are singletons. The TCR originated in a human donor in good health (CMV status not recorded). Some clones in this sample may be carry-over from other donors' samples. The V call is TRBV4-3, the J call TRBJ1-2; tentatively, D is TRBD1 (5 bases). The specimen was CD8+ T cells from cultured PBMCs, collected from culture after CMV antigen stimulation. As DNA, the CDR3 is TGCTCCAGCAGCCAAGATCAGGGTTTGGACGATGGCTACACCTTC. Its translation: CSSSQDQGLDDGYTF.